What follows are 21 T cell receptor beta chains derived from one specimen sequenced in a study of blood T cell repertoires in COVID-19 (dated by TCRdb to about 2020). Receptor amplification or capture employed the immunoSEQ multiplex PCR assay. TCRdb provides this immuneACCESS table in a form limited to in-frame rearrangements. Some clones are lacking; in checked studies, under half of them reflect an unresolved V gene, and why the rest are absent is not known. This sample has 150,000 to 200,000 clones in its table, and roughly 90% of those were observed once. Together, the top ten hold approximately 2% of the sample. The specimen was peripheral blood. These receptors all stem from a young man with acute or convalescent COVID-19.

This chain connects TRBV18 to TRBJ2-3; D call uncertain. Germline loops: CDR1 KGHSH, CDR2 LQKENI. CDR3 length: 15 amino acids. The V end was cut by 3 bases, the J end by 3 bases, with 13 bases between. The chain's CDR3 is CASSPASVGTDTQYF. The CDR3 nucleotides are TGTGCCAGCTCACCGGCATCGGTCGGGACAGATACGCAGTATTTT.

In nucleotides, the CDR3 is TGTGCCAGTACGCAGGGCCCGGTGAACACTGAAGCTTTCTTT. Amino acid sequence: CASTQGPVNTEAFF. The J gene is TRBJ1-1, the V gene TRBV19, with a weak D call TRBD1 (5 bases). V dropped 7 bases and J dropped 0 bases, with 12 bases sitting between them. Germline V gene data show CDR1 as LNHDA and CDR2 as SQIVND (reference sequence). The CDR3 has 14 amino acids.

The V call is TRBV3-1 (or the pseudogene TRBV3-2), the J call TRBJ1-4, with D hard to call. V was cut by 4 bases and J by 4 bases, with 13 bases left in between. Per germline, CDR1 LGHDT and CDR2 YNNKEL (reference sequence). The CDR3 consists of 15 residues. Here the CDR3 DNA reads TGTGCCAGCAGCCGCTCGACAAGTTTTAATGAAAAACTGTTTTTT. Protein product: CASSRSTSFNEKLFF.

This sequence joins TRBV24-1 and TRBJ2-1; D is possibly TRBD2 (5 bases). The ends were cut back, 6 bases at V and 0 bases at J, with 11 bases in the middle. In germline, CDR1 is KGHDR, CDR2 SFDVKD. The CDR3 spans 15 residues. CDR3 nucleotide sequence: TGTGCCACCAGTTCCATCCGGGACTCCTACAATGAGCAGTTCTTC. This translates into CATSSIRDSYNEQFF.

The chain uses TRBV6-2 or TRBV6-3 and TRBJ1-1; D is perhaps TRBD1 (6 bases). There are 14 residues in the CDR3. Looked up from germline, CDR1 is MNHEY and CDR2 is SVGEGT. The V and J ends lost 5 bases and 5 bases respectively, with 15 bases between them. The chain's CDR3 is CASSNSGVRTEAFF. The CDR3 nucleotides are TGTGCCAGCAGTAATTCAGGGGTTAGGACTGAAGCTTTCTTT.

The chain joins TRBV20-1 to TRBJ2-7; TRBD1 might be the D (5 bases). V lost 4 bases to trimming and J lost 4 bases, with 8 bases between them. The CDR3 consists of 11 residues. Germline V gene data show CDR1 as DFQATT and CDR2 as SNEGSKA (reference sequence). The CDR3 loop reads CSANQGYEQYF. The CDR3 bases are TGCAGTGCTAATCAGGGTTACGAGCAGTACTTC.

This chain links TRBV5-1 with TRBJ1-1; D is undetermined. V lost 0 bases and J 1 base, leaving 10 bases between the germline ends. Looked up from germline, CDR1 is SGHRS and CDR2 is YFSETQ. This CDR3 is built from 15 residues. CDR3 region: CASSLAALGNTEAFF. The CDR3 DNA reads TGCGCCAGCAGCTTGGCAGCGCTGGGGAACACTGAAGCTTTCTTT.

The chain employs TRBV12-3 or TRBV12-4 and TRBJ2-7; D gene ambiguous. The V end lost 5 bases, the J end lost 6 bases, and 11 bases lay between the germline ends. The CDR3 consists of 12 residues. The chain's CDR3 is CASSLSSLEQYF. In DNA, the CDR3 is TGTGCCAGCAGTCTATCCTCCCTCGAGCAGTACTTC.

The chain carries TRBV12-5 and TRBJ2-2; 14 nucleotides line up with TRBD2. The CDR3 sequence is 17 residues long. Looked up from germline, CDR1 is LGHNT and CDR2 is FRNRAP. The V gene end was trimmed by 5 bases and the J gene end by 4 bases; junction bases not matched to a gene: 6. The CDR3 is CASGLTSGGGRTGELFF. The CDR3 nucleotides read TGTGCTAGTGGTCTGACTAGCGGGGGGGGGCGCACCGGGGAGCTGTTTTTT.

The gene calls are TRBV3-1 (or the pseudogene TRBV3-2) and TRBJ1-1, with 8 bases identical to TRBD1. The CDR3 is 10 amino acids. Looked up from germline, CDR1 is LGHDT and CDR2 is YNNKEL (reference sequence). V dropped 8 bases and J dropped 13; count of bases not matched to a gene: 6. The CDR3 region has the DNA TGTGCCAGCGGAGGGGACAGGTTTTTCTTT. Amino acids: CASGGDRFFF.

The chain links TRBV7-9 to TRBJ2-7; 9 bases are a match to TRBD2. The CDR3 contains 14 residues. Germline CDR1 is SEHNR and CDR2 is FQNEAQ (reference sequence). Trimming took 5 bases from V and 3 from J; bases not matched to a gene: 5. CDR3 coding DNA: TGTGCCAGCAGCGTTAGCGGGGGTATCTACGAGCAGTACTTC. This translates into CASSVSGGIYEQYF.

The J gene is TRBJ2-7, the V gene TRBV5-6; D is undetermined. CDR1 SGHDT and CDR2 YYEEEE come from the germline V gene. Trimming took 2 bases from V and 0 from J, leaving 21 bases between them. The CDR3 consists of 18 residues. CDR3 amino acids: CASSLPLPPGGSSYEQYF. The CDR3 DNA sequence: TGTGCCAGCAGCTTACCCCTCCCCCCTGGCGGAAGCTCCTACGAGCAGTACTTC. The variable domain in full, completed from reference TRBV5-6 and TRBJ2-7, reads DAGVTQSPTHLIKTRGQQVTLRCSPKSGHDTVSWYQQALGQGPQFIFQYYEEEERQRGNFPDRFSGHQFPNYSSELNVNALLLGDSALYLCASSLPLPPGGSSYEQYFGPGTRLTVT.

The chain joins TRBV5-1 to TRBJ1-1; no clear D. This CDR3 is 15 amino acids long. V lost 5 bases, J lost 3 bases, and 17 bases lay in between. Germline V gene data show CDR1 as SGHRS and CDR2 as YFSETQ. The CDR3 DNA follows: TGCGCCAGCAGTCCCCGGGAGTTGCTGTACACTGAAGCTTTCTTT. It translates to CASSPRELLYTEAFF.

This clone came up once. This sequence joins TRBV5-1 and TRBJ2-5; D unresolved. The V end was cut by 5 bases, the J end by 7 bases, with 21 bases between. The CDR3 is 15 amino acids. The germline CDR1 and CDR2 sequences are SGHRS and YFSETQ. The DNA of the CDR3 is TGCGCCAGCAGGCCTAACGCCCAACCTTCTTGGACCCAGTACTTC. Protein sequence: CASRPNAQPSWTQYF.

The chain couples TRBV7-2 to TRBJ1-2, with 8 bases matching TRBD1. The germline V gene encodes CDR1 SGHTA and CDR2 FQGNSA. Unmatched junction bases numbered 4, after V lost 4 bases and J lost 6 bases. The CDR3 totals 13 residues. CDR3 region: CASSSRTGNGYTF. CDR3 bases: TGTGCCAGCAGCTCCCGGACAGGGAATGGCTACACCTTC.

CDR3 sequence reads: CASGASGSTDTQYF. The DNA for the CDR3 is TGTGCCAGCGGGGCTAGCGGCAGCACAGATACGCAGTATTTT. This sequence joins TRBV27 and TRBJ2-3; 7 nucleotides line up with TRBD2. CDR1 and CDR2 (germline): MNHEY, SMNVEV (reference sequence). The V gene end was trimmed by 8 bases and the J gene end by 0 bases; junction bases not matched to a gene: 5. This CDR3 has 14 residues.

This clone has only one observation. The chain joins TRBV6-5 to TRBJ2-7; weak D call: TRBD2 (5 bases). V lost 6 bases and J lost 6, with 6 bases in between. Germline assignment: CDR1 MNHEY and CDR2 SVGAGI. CDR3 length: 10 amino acids. In nucleotides, the CDR3 is TGTGCCAGCAGGCGGGCCGAGCAGTACTTC. This gives the protein CASRRAEQYF.

The V and J genes are TRBV6-6 and TRBJ2-3; perhaps TRBD2 as D (6 bases). V was clipped by 5 bases and J by 3 bases, with 24 bases between them. Germline V gives CDR1 MNHNY, CDR2 SVGAGI (reference sequence). The CDR3 contains 18 residues. CDR3 DNA: TGTGCCAGCAGTCTCCAGTTTCTGGAGGGGAAAGGGACAGATACGCAGTATTTT. Translated: CASSLQFLEGKGTDTQYF.

The gene calls are TRBV19 and TRBJ1-6; 10 nucleotides align to TRBD1. J was trimmed by 8 bases and V by 4 bases; bases with no gene match: 8. The germline V gene encodes CDR1 LNHDA and CDR2 SQIVND (reference sequence). The CDR3 is 16 residues long. CDR3 residues: CASSRQAGTGDSPLHF. In nucleotides, the CDR3 is TGTGCCAGTAGTAGACAGGCCGGGACAGGGGATTCACCCCTCCACTTT. The variable domain in full, completed from reference TRBV19 and TRBJ1-6, reads DGGITQSPKYLFRKEGQNVTLSCEQNLNHDAMYWYRQDPGQGLRLIYYSQIVNDFQKGDIAEGYSVSREKKESFPLTVTSAQKNPTAFYLCASSRQAGTGDSPLHFGNGTRLTVT.

The chain employs TRBV19 and TRBJ1-5; possible D gene TRBD1, 5 bases. This CDR3 has 14 amino acids. Trimming took 1 base from V and 5 from J, leaving 9 bases between them. CDR1 and CDR2 (germline): LNHDA, SQIVND (reference sequence). DNA of the CDR3: TGTGCCAGTAGTATAGGTGACAGTCATCAGCCCCAGCATTTT. It codes for CASSIGDSHQPQHF.

The chain uses TRBV5-1 and TRBJ1-2, with D possibly matching TRBD1 (5 bases). Germline CDR1 and CDR2: SGHRS and YFSETQ. CDR3 size: 14 residues. Trimming took 2 bases from V and 7 from J, leaving 15 bases between them. The CDR3 region has the DNA TGCGCCAGCAGCTTCGGCCAGGGCTTGGGTGGCTACACCTTC. Translated: CASSFGQGLGGYTF.